Shown below are 30 T cell receptor beta chains from a single sample sequenced in a study of read filtering for tumor transcriptome and immune sequencing (dated by TCRdb to about 2020). Sequencing was carried out with an Illumina HiSeq 4000. Starting from 400 ng RNA, TCR libraries were constructed with the Immunoverse kit using molecular barcoded adaptors that cover the alpha/delta and beta/gamma chains. TCRdb reprocessed the public reads (quality trimming at Q25 with fastp, clone calling with MiXCR) and kept in-frame beta chains. Entries are consolidated by CDR3 protein sequence, retaining the most common genes and DNA. This sample lists roughly 130,000 distinct CDR3 sequences; 10% to 15% were detected once. About 10% of the sample goes to the ten largest clones. The sequenced sample was a population of CD138-negative cells sorted from bone marrow. This sample's cell subset or site label indicates: bone marrow mononuclear cells depleted of CD138+ plasma/myeloma cells by negative magnetic selection. The origin of the receptors is a donor at least 40 years old with multiple myeloma.

In the case of this clonotype: A far larger clone is just one base off, so this is likely a read error. This chain's CDR3 is CASSFSGGDGQFF. The CDR3 DNA reads TGTGCCAGCAGTTTTTCAGGGGGCGATGGGCAGTTCTTC. This chain joins TRBV12-3 or TRBV12-4 and TRBJ2-1, with TRBD1 matching 8 bases. V dropped 3 bases and J dropped 12; count of bases not matched to a gene: 7. The CDR3 extends over 13 amino acids.

This clonotype was seen at least ten times. V and J are TRBV7-2 and TRBJ1-1, with D perhaps TRBD1 (5 bases). Deletions cut 3 bases from V and 0 bases from J, with 8 bases between. Germline V gene sequence: CDR1 SGHTA, CDR2 FQGNSA. CDR3 length equals 14 residues. CDR3 protein: CASSFLGVNTEAFF. The CDR3 DNA reads as TGTGCCAGCAGCTTCTTAGGGGTGAACACTGAAGCTTTCTTT.

This clonotype was seen a few times. A read error may be the cause here, since a much bigger clone is one base away. The rearrangement joins TRBV7-2 to TRBJ1-5; the D gene is possibly TRBD1 (6 bases). V dropped 5 bases and J dropped 7 bases, with 18 bases sitting between them. CDR1 is SGHTA and CDR2 is FQGNSA in the germline V gene. The CDR3 totals 15 residues. The CDR3 reads CASSPEGTPGQPQHF. The CDR3, as DNA: TGTGCCAGCAGCCCAGAGGGGACACCGGGCCAGCCCCAGCATTTT.

This clonotype was observed at least ten times. The CDR3 nucleotides read TGTGCCAGCAGTGAAGAATCGGGCGGGGAGCTGTTTTTT. This encodes CASSEESGGELFF. This rearrangement joins TRBV2 to TRBJ2-2; D is unresolved. CDR3 length equals 13 residues. Germline loops: CDR1 SNHLY, CDR2 FYNNEI. The V end lost 1 base, the J end lost 7 bases, and 7 bases lay between the germline ends.

The sample holds one count of this clonotype. The CDR3 end shows no conserved phenylalanine or tryptophan, and so a read error is likely. The limits of the CDR3 on the DNA are not certain, so only TCRdb's listed CDR3 is given. The chain recombines TRBV6-1 with TRBJ2-1; the D segment call TRBD1 is taken from the table without a DNA check. The CDR3 is 15 residues long, ends included. Germline lookup yields CDR1 MNHNS and CDR2 SASEGT. The CDR3 region is CASSPTGTLRDEQVY.

This clonotype was observed many times. The chain uses TRBV27 and TRBJ1-5; 9 bases fit TRBD1. After removal of 5 bases from V and 4 bases from J, the junction contained 6 bases not matched to a gene. The CDR3 is 15 residues long. CDR1 is MNHEY and CDR2 is SMNVEV in the germline V gene (reference sequence). The CDR3 sequence: CASSRGQGSNQPQHF. For the CDR3, the DNA is TGTGCCAGCAGTAGGGGACAGGGCTCGAATCAGCCCCAGCATTTT.

This clonotype was recorded at least ten times. V is TRBV5-1 and J is TRBJ2-1, with 9 nucleotides matching TRBD2. This CDR3 spans 14 amino acids. V gave up 4 bases and J gave up 8 bases; unmatched junction bases: 7. CDR1 is SGHRS and CDR2 is YFSETQ in the germline V gene. For the CDR3, the DNA is TGCGCCAGCAGCGGGGCGGGAGGGGCGGATGAGCAGTTCTTC. As protein: CASSGAGGADEQFF.

This clonotype was seen repeatedly, ten times or more. The J gene is TRBJ1-1, the V gene TRBV20-1; D remains unclear. CDR3 length: 13 amino acids. V shed 6 bases and J shed 7 bases, with 18 bases lying between them. In germline, CDR1 is DFQATT, CDR2 SNEGSKA (reference sequence). DNA for the CDR3: TGCAGTGCCTCCCCGGACGGCGATAATGAAGCTTTCTTT. Amino acid sequence: CSASPDGDNEAFF.

This clonotype was picked up a small number of times. This chain joins TRBV6-1 and TRBJ2-7; D may be TRBD2 (6 bases). This CDR3 has 15 amino acids. The germline gives CDR1 MNHNS, CDR2 SASEGT. Trimming removed 4 bases at V and 2 bases at J, with 15 bases between. This chain's CDR3 is CASSGEFGGPYEQYF. CDR3 nucleotide sequence: TGTGCCAGCAGTGGAGAATTCGGGGGTCCCTACGAGCAGTACTTC.

At least ten counts were recorded for this clonotype. The chain carries TRBV9 and TRBJ2-5; possible D gene TRBD1, 5 bases. The germline V gene encodes CDR1 SGDLS and CDR2 YYNGEE. Between the trimmed V and J ends, which lost 0 bases and 0 bases, there was a span of 9 bases. This CDR3 comprises 15 residues. This CDR3 reads CASSVAPGYQETQYF. The CDR3 bases are TGTGCCAGCAGCGTAGCACCAGGGTACCAAGAGACCCAGTACTTC. The variable domain in full, completed from reference TRBV9 and TRBJ2-5, reads DSGVTQTPKHLITATGQRVTLRCSPRSGDLSVYWYQQSLDQGLQFLIQYYNGEERAKGNILERFSAQQFPDLHSELNLSSLELGDSALYFCASSVAPGYQETQYFGPGTRLLVL.

Here the CDR3 DNA reads TGTGCCAGCAGTGAATCGGGAGGGACCTCTGGAAACACCATATATTTT. Protein sequence: CASSESGGTSGNTIYF. The chain employs TRBV6-1 and TRBJ1-3; a weak D match, TRBD1 (5 bases). In germline, CDR1 is MNHNS, CDR2 SASEGT. V was shortened by 2 bases and J by 0 bases, with 11 bases between the two germline ends. The CDR3 contains 16 residues.

The V call is TRBV12-3 or TRBV12-4, the J call TRBJ2-5, with 10 bases fitting TRBD2. The CDR3 totals 14 residues. Trimming at V came to 5 bases and at J to 5 bases, leaving 5 bases not matched to a gene. The CDR3 here is CASSPSGGGETQYF. In DNA form, the CDR3 reads TGTGCCAGCAGTCCTAGCGGGGGCGGGGAGACCCAGTACTTC.

This clonotype has at least ten counts. V and J are TRBV6-6 and TRBJ2-7; possibly TRBD1 or TRBD2 for D (6 bases each). V was shortened by 8 bases and J by 7 bases, with 24 bases between the two germline ends. Germline loops: CDR1 MNHNY, CDR2 SVGAGI (reference sequence). The CDR3 has 15 amino acids. CDR3 sequence reads: CASGELAGGQGEQYF. The DNA of the CDR3 is TGTGCCAGCGGTGAACTAGCAGGTGGCCAGGGGGAGCAGTACTTC.

Details on this clonotype: Compared with germline, one end of the junction differs, possibly owing to a read error. The chain has TRBV11-2 and TRBJ2-1; the match to TRBD2 covers 7 bases. The germline CDR1 and CDR2 sequences are SGHAT and FQNNGV. The CDR3 spans 15 residues. The CDR3 DNA is TGTGCCAGCAGTCCCCCAGGGAGGGCCTACGATGAGCAGTTCTTC. Translated, it gives CASSPPGRAYDEQFF.

The chain couples TRBV6-5 to TRBJ2-1, with 14 bases matching TRBD2. With V trimmed by 4 bases and J by 5 bases, 7 bases remained unmatched. Germline V lookup: CDR1 MNHEY, CDR2 SVGAGI. The CDR3 spans 17 residues. CDR3 nucleotide sequence: TGTGCCAGCAGTTCTGACGGACTAGCGGGAGGTAACAATGAGCAGTTCTTC. This sequence encodes CASSSDGLAGGNNEQFF.

Points on this clonotype: A clone one base away is much larger, so this may be a read error. The V and J genes are TRBV3-1 and TRBJ2-1; 11 positions agree with TRBD2. The CDR3 is 17 residues long. The V and J ends lost 1 base and 8 bases, in that order; junction bases with no gene match: 10. Germline lookup yields CDR1 LGHDT and CDR2 YNNKEL (reference sequence). The CDR3 sequence: CASSQGPGTSGHYEQFF. The CDR3 coding sequence is TGTGCCAGCAGCCAAGGGCCCGGGACTAGCGGCCACTATGAGCAGTTCTTC.

Of note for this clonotype: This may arise from a read error, as a much more abundant clone is one base away. No conserved phenylalanine or tryptophan is present at the end of the CDR3, so a read error is the likely explanation. This chain uses TRBV5-4 with TRBJ2-7, with 10 bases that match TRBD2. Germline V gene lookup returns CDR1 SGHNT and CDR2 YYREEE (reference sequence). J lost 8 bases, V lost 4 bases, and 6 bases had no gene match. The CDR3 has 13 residues. This CDR3 is CASSPGTSDQQYY. The CDR3 region has the DNA TGTGCCAGCAGCCCCGGGACTAGCGACCAGCAGTACTAC.

At least ten counts were recorded for this clonotype. This chain connects TRBV7-6 to TRBJ2-7, with D possibly matching TRBD2 (6 bases). The V and J ends lost 5 bases and 1 base respectively, with 18 bases between them. Germline CDR1 SGHVS, CDR2 FNYEAQ. This CDR3 contains 16 residues. The CDR3 DNA sequence: TGTGCCAGCAGCCCAGACCCCACTAGCAGATCCTACGAGCAGTACTTC. Amino acid sequence: CASSPDPTSRSYEQYF.

As regards this clonotype: A much larger clone sits a single nucleotide away, making a read error possible. V and J are TRBV6-6 and TRBJ1-1; D is possibly TRBD1 (5 bases). From germline, CDR1 is MNHNY and CDR2 SVGAGI (reference sequence). The CDR3 loop spans 11 amino acids. V lost 10 bases and J 8 bases, leaving 14 bases between the germline ends. The CDR3 DNA sequence: TGTGCCAACAGCCCGGACAAGGAAGCTTTCTTT. Translating it yields CANSPDKEAFF.

About this clonotype itself: Given a much more abundant clone one base away, this may be a read error. The chain links TRBV5-1 to TRBJ2-7; the match to TRBD1 covers 8 bases. The CDR3 covers 14 residues. Germline CDR1 and CDR2: SGHRS and YFSETQ. The CDR3 spells CASSSTGGTDEQHF. The CDR3 nucleotides read TGCGCCAGCAGCTCTACAGGGGGAACAGACGAGCAGCACTTC.

At least ten counts were recorded for this clonotype. This sequence joins TRBV2 and TRBJ2-3; 7 bases map to TRBD2. The CDR3 spans 14 residues. Germline-derived CDR1 and CDR2 are SNHLY and FYNNEI. J lost 3 bases, V lost 10 bases, and 10 bases had no gene match. CDR3 sequence: CATLAGGLTDTQYF. The DNA of the CDR3 is TGTGCCACCCTCGCCGGGGGGTTGACAGATACGCAGTATTTT.

This clonotype appeared many times. The rearrangement uses TRBV19 and TRBJ1-2; D perhaps matches TRBD1 (6 bases). The V end was cut by 3 bases, the J end by 4 bases, with 12 bases between. The CDR3 spans 14 residues. CDR1 and CDR2 from the germline V gene are LNHDA and SQIVND (reference sequence). In DNA form, the CDR3 reads TGTGCCAGTAGTATCCAGGCGGGGGCCTATGGCTACACCTTC. Translating gives CASSIQAGAYGYTF.

This clonotype was observed a few times. The chain's CDR3 is CASSLVKFGQGVSNQPQHF. The CDR3 region has the DNA TGTGCCAGCAGTCTAGTAAAATTTGGACAGGGGGTAAGCAATCAGCCCCAGCATTTT. This chain joins TRBV28 and TRBJ1-5, with 10 positions matching TRBD1. Germline V gives CDR1 MDHEN, CDR2 SYDVKM. The CDR3 has 19 residues. J was trimmed by 1 base and V by 5 bases; bases with no gene match: 14.

This clonotype occurred once. This clone may be a read error of a much larger clone one base away. The V gene is TRBV7-2, the J gene TRBJ1-1; no firm D call. The CDR3 spans 15 residues. Per germline, CDR1 SGHTA and CDR2 FQGNSA. The V end was cut by 5 bases, the J end by 4 bases, with 17 bases between. The CDR3 protein is CASSPYGTGSTEAFF. Here the CDR3 DNA reads TGTGCCAGCAGCCCGTATGGCACCGGAAGCACTGAAGCTTTCTTT.

This clonotype appeared a few times. The rearrangement joins TRBV28 to TRBJ2-7; D call uncertain. From germline, CDR1 is MDHEN and CDR2 SYDVKM. With 3 bases removed from V and 2 bases from J, the gap between germline ends came to 26 bases. This CDR3 is 19 amino acids long. The CDR3 bases are TGTGCCAGCAGTTTTCGGCGCCTATATTCCGCCCGGACGACCTACGAGCAGTACTTC. Protein product: CASSFRRLYSARTTYEQYF.

This clonotype was observed many times. This CDR3 is CAISESTAGAADTQYF. The CDR3 bases are TGTGCCATCAGTGAGTCCACAGCGGGAGCGGCAGATACGCAGTATTTT. The V and J genes are TRBV10-3 and TRBJ2-3; 8 nucleotides align to TRBD2. Germline trimming cut 0 bases from V and 4 bases from J; bases unmatched to any gene: 6. CDR3 length: 16 residues. The germline V gene has CDR1 ENHRY and CDR2 SYGVKD.

This clonotype was picked up many times. The chain couples TRBV4-2 to TRBJ2-1; tentatively, D is TRBD2 (5 bases). Germline lookup yields CDR1 LGHNA and CDR2 YNFKEQ. Trimming cost V 0 bases and J 5 bases, with 14 bases left between them. The CDR3 spans 16 residues. Here the CDR3 DNA reads TGTGCCAGCAGCCAAGATCTAACTAGTATCCACAATGAGCAGTTCTTC. This translates into CASSQDLTSIHNEQFF.

The rearrangement uses TRBV5-1 and TRBJ2-5; 7 bases map to TRBD2. The CDR3 runs 15 residues. Trimming removed 0 bases from V and 1 base from J; junction bases left unmatched: 3. Looked up from germline, CDR1 is SGHRS and CDR2 is YFSETQ. CDR3 region: CASSLVSGTQETQYF. CDR3 sequence (DNA): TGCGCCAGCAGCTTGGTCAGCGGGACCCAAGAGACCCAGTACTTC.

The sample holds many counts of this clonotype. V gene TRBV19 combines with J gene TRBJ2-1; D tentatively fits TRBD1 or TRBD2 (5 bases each). Germline loops: CDR1 LNHDA, CDR2 SQIVND (reference sequence). The CDR3 length is 15 residues. Trimming removed 5 bases from V and 6 bases from J, with 17 bases in between. Here the CDR3 reads CASSSPGTPRNEQFF. CDR3 in DNA: TGTGCCAGTAGTTCCCCAGGGACCCCCCGCAATGAGCAGTTCTTC.

This rearrangement joins TRBV2 to TRBJ2-2; D is perhaps TRBD2 (6 bases). Germline V CDR1 and CDR2: SNHLY, FYNNEI. The germline V and J ends were trimmed by 5 bases and 1 base, with 14 bases remaining between them. This CDR3 spans 16 amino acids. The CDR3 spells CASSYSGAKNTGELFF. The CDR3 DNA follows: TGTGCCAGCAGTTATAGCGGAGCAAAGAACACCGGGGAGCTGTTTTTT.